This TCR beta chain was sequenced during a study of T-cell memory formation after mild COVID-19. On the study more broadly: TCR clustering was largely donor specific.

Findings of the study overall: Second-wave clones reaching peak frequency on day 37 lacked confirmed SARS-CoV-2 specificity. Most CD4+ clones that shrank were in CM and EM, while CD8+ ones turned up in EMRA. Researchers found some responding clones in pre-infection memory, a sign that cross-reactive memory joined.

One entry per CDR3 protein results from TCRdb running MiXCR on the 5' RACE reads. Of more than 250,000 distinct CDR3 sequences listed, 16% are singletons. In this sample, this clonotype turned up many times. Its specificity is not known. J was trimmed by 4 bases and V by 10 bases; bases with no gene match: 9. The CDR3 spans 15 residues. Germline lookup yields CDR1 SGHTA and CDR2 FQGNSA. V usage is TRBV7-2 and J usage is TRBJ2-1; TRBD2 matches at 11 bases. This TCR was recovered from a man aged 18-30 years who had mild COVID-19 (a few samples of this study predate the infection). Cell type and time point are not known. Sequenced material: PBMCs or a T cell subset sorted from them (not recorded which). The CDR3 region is CATVPSSGGYNEQFF. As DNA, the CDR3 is TGTGCCACTGTTCCCTCTAGCGGGGGGTACAATGAGCAGTTCTTC.